This entry lists 4 T cell receptor beta chains sequenced from one sample in a study of T cell responses to AZD1222 COVID-19 vaccine. Produced via immunoSEQ multiplex PCR; TCRdb's table is partial and in-frame only. The data show 95,000 to 150,000 clones, around 89% seen once. This sample comprised peripheral blood, obtained on day 0 of AZD1222 vaccination. These receptors were taken from an adult in good health.

The chain combines TRBV5-1 with TRBJ1-4, with no clear D. Germline V CDR1 and CDR2: SGHRS, YFSETQ. The V and J ends lost 4 bases and 0 bases respectively, with 10 bases between them. The CDR3 length is 15 residues. The CDR3 sequence: CASSIAPTTNEKLFF. CDR3 nucleotides: TGCGCCAGCAGCATAGCTCCAACAACTAATGAAAAACTGTTTTTT.

This chain connects TRBV3-1 (or the pseudogene TRBV3-2) to TRBJ1-2; D gene uncertain. In germline, CDR1 is LGHDT, CDR2 YNNKEL (reference sequence). There are 13 residues in the CDR3. The CDR3 region has the DNA TGTGGGAGTTCAAATGCGGGTTACTATGGCTACACCTTC. This sequence encodes CGSSNAGYYGYTF.

The CDR3 protein is CASSSPRGRFSGYTF. In DNA form, the CDR3 reads TGTGCCAGCAGTTCCCCCAGGGGCCGGTTTTCGGGCTACACCTTC. The J gene is TRBJ1-2, the V gene TRBV6-5; perhaps TRBD1 as D (6 bases). V was clipped by 4 bases and J by 8 bases, with 20 bases between them. Germline CDR1 MNHEY, CDR2 SVGAGI. The CDR3 has 15 residues.

The V and J genes are TRBV10-3 and TRBJ2-7; no clear D gene. The CDR3 contains 12 residues. The germline V gene encodes CDR1 ENHRY and CDR2 SYGVKD. V lost 3 bases and J lost 10, with 13 bases in between. The CDR3 here is CAISDSTVRQYF. The CDR3 nucleotides are TGTGCCATCAGTGACTCGACGGTAAGACAGTACTTC.